The clone carrying this T cell receptor (beta chain) has a count of ten or more. CDR3 regions were amplified by Arm-PCR using iRepertoire HTBI primers to build TCR beta libraries. TCRdb fed the multiplex PCR reads into MiXCR, producing one record per CDR3 protein. Here the sample spans about 220,000 distinct CDR3 sequences, about 17% being singletons. Time point noted: newly diagnosed GD, antithyroid drugs for less than 3 months. PBMCs were the source of the RNA used for TCR sequencing. This entry comes from a study of regulatory T cells in long-lasting Graves disease. Sample: peripheral blood mononuclear cells (PBMCs), taken at new diagnosis, from a patient treated with antithyroid drugs. This receptor was taken from a female donor with Graves disease.

CDR3 loop: CASSLRPGTANTGELFF. CDR3 nucleotides: TGTGCCAGCAGCTTACGGCCCGGGACAGCTAACACCGGGGAGCTGTTTTTT. V and J are TRBV7-6 and TRBJ2-2; TRBD1 aligns across 7 bases. CDR1 and CDR2 from the germline V gene are SGHVS and FNYEAQ. V trimming: 2 bases; J trimming: 2 bases; junction bases outside the gene matches: 8. The CDR3 sequence is 17 residues long.